This T cell receptor beta chain came from a study of blood T cell repertoires in COVID-19. This CDR3 is 15 amino acids long. The V and J ends lost 2 bases and 0 bases, in that order; junction bases with no gene match: 2. The V gene's germline CDR1 is KGHSH and CDR2 LQKENI. Original handling: Counts of nucleated cells, estimated from reference gene primer amplification, were obtained. Measured with immunoSEQ multiplex PCR; TCRdb has only the in-frame clones, and not every one. V, J and clone size were drawn from that table, and D and trimming were deduced from the DNA. The table lists roughly 100,000 clones, over 65% of them singletons.

The specimen was peripheral blood. This TCR derives from a man in his 60s with acute or convalescent COVID-19. The chain combines TRBV18 with TRBJ1-1; 8 bases fit TRBD1. Here the CDR3 DNA reads TGTGCCAGCTCACCAGGACAGGGAATGAACACTGAAGCTTTCTTT. This translates into CASSPGQGMNTEAFF.